These 30 T cell receptor beta chains came from one sample sequenced in a study of molecular identifiers for immune sequencing clone quantification. TCRdb analysed the PCR reads with MiXCR anew, one entry per CDR3 protein. The table includes about 500,000 distinct CDR3 sequences, about a fifth detected once. The specimen was naive CD8+ T cells from blood, with Jurkat cell RNA spiked in. Subset specified: FACS-sorted CD8+CD4-CCR7+CD45RA+ naive T cells. These receptors were collected from a human donor in good health. Some libraries in this study had Jurkat cell RNA spiked in.

In its sample, this clonotype was seen a few times. A much larger clone lies one base from this, so it may be a read error. The rearrangement joins TRBV5-4 to TRBJ2-1, with 10 bases lining up with TRBD1. Germline CDR1 is SGHNT and CDR2 is YYREEE (reference sequence). The CDR3 is 17 residues long. This CDR3 is CASSFEGQGKDYNELFF. In DNA form, the CDR3 reads TGTGCCAGCAGCTTTGAGGGACAGGGGAAGGACTACAATGAGCTGTTCTTC.

This clonotype showed up many times. This chain uses TRBV2 with TRBJ2-3; 10 bases are shared with TRBD1. The CDR3 has 15 residues. Germline V CDR1 and CDR2: SNHLY, FYNNEI. The V and J ends lost 8 bases and 6 bases, in that order; junction bases with no gene match: 11. The CDR3 nucleotides read TGTGCCAGCGGGCGTGGACAGGGGGTAGCCGATACGCAGTATTTT. This encodes CASGRGQGVADTQYF.

With regard to this clonotype: A much larger clone differs by one base, so this may be a read error. The J gene is TRBJ2-2, the V gene TRBV24-1, with 9 bases that match TRBD2. This CDR3 comprises 15 residues. Germline CDR1 is KGHDR and CDR2 is SFDVKD. The CDR3 region is CAASESGRQTGELFF. CDR3 DNA sequence: TGTGCCGCCAGTGAGAGCGGGAGGCAAACCGGGGAGCTGTTTTTT.

This clonotype was recorded at least ten times. The chain uses TRBV7-9 and TRBJ2-5; D possibly matches TRBD1 or TRBD2 (5 bases each). Germline V gene data show CDR1 as SEHNR and CDR2 as FQNEAQ (reference sequence). The CDR3 has 14 residues. The ends were cut back, 5 bases at V and 5 bases at J, with 15 bases in the middle. CDR3 residues: CASSPGPGSETQYF. The CDR3 DNA sequence: TGTGCCAGCAGCCCGGGACCTGGAAGCGAGACCCAGTACTTC.

The chain combines TRBV25-1 with TRBJ1-3; D is possibly TRBD1 (5 bases). V lost 3 bases and J lost 2, with 8 bases in between. CDR1 is MGHDK, CDR2 SYGVNS, per germline. The CDR3 is 14 residues long. CDR3 nucleotide sequence: TGTGCCAGCAGTGAGGGGCCACCTGGAAACACCATATATTTT. Translated: CASSEGPPGNTIYF. Full variable domain (rest looked up from reference TRBV25-1 and TRBJ1-3): EADIYQTPRYLVIGTGKKITLECSQTMGHDKMYWYQQDPGMELHLIHYSYGVNSTEKGDLSSESTVSRIRTEHFPLTLESARPSHTSQYLCASSEGPPGNTIYFGEGSWLTVV.

The rearrangement links TRBV19 to TRBJ1-5, with TRBD1 as a possible D gene (5 bases). The CDR3 runs to 14 residues. The germline V gene has CDR1 LNHDA and CDR2 SQIVND (reference sequence). V was shortened by 9 bases and J by 10 bases, with 22 bases between the two germline ends. The CDR3 nucleotides read TGTGCCAGCACCACCGGGATTGGCAGGGTACCCCAGCATTTT. The encoded protein is CASTTGIGRVPQHF.

This clonotype was counted ten times or more. The chain is built from TRBV7-9 and TRBJ1-1; D call uncertain. CDR1 is SEHNR, CDR2 FQNEAQ, per germline (reference sequence). The CDR3 is made up of 14 amino acids. Trimming cost V 1 base and J 1 base, with 7 bases left between them. The CDR3 coding sequence is TGTGCCAGCAGCTTAGTTGAAGCGAACACTGAAGCTTTCTTT. It is translated as CASSLVEANTEAFF. The full variable domain, with the rest looked up from reference TRBV7-9 and TRBJ1-1, is DTGVSQNPRHKITKRGQNVTFRCDPISEHNRLYWYRQTLGQGPEFLTYFQNEAQLEKSRLLSDRFSAERPKGSFSTLEIQRTEQGDSAMYLCASSLVEANTEAFFGQGTRLTVV.

Only a few counts were recorded for this clonotype. The J gene is TRBJ2-2, the V gene TRBV27, with no clear D. V was cut by 3 bases and J by 4 bases, with 9 bases left in between. The CDR3 loop spans 14 amino acids. CDR1 and CDR2 (germline): MNHEY, SMNVEV (reference sequence). Here the CDR3 reads CASSLSRFTGELFF. The CDR3 DNA reads as TGTGCCAGCAGTTTGAGTAGGTTCACCGGGGAGCTGTTTTTT.

The table lists this clonotype with a count of one. An end of the junction differs from the germline gene, which may be a read error. The V call is TRBV24-1, the J call TRBJ1-5; no reliable D call. Germline CDR1 and CDR2: KGHDR and SFDVKD. The CDR3 runs 14 residues. CDR3 in amino acids: CATSSANSNQPLHF. The CDR3 coding sequence is TGTGCCACCAGTTCTGCGAATAGCAATCAGCCCCTGCATTTT.

In the case of this clonotype: An end of the junction differs from the germline gene, which may be a read error. The chain combines TRBV5-5 with TRBJ2-1; TRBD2 aligns across 8 bases. The CDR3 covers 16 residues. Germline V lookup: CDR1 SGHKS, CDR2 YYEKEE (reference sequence). The CDR3 reads CASSLEERGRYSEQFF. Written as DNA, the CDR3 is TGTGCCAGCAGCTTGGAAGAGCGGGGGAGATACAGTGAGCAGTTCTTC.

This clonotype was picked up a small number of times. The chain couples TRBV19 to TRBJ2-7; D may correspond to TRBD1 or TRBD2 (5 bases each). CDR1 is LNHDA and CDR2 is SQIVND in the germline V gene (reference sequence). With 3 bases removed from V and 7 bases from J, the gap between germline ends came to 13 bases. The CDR3 covers 13 residues. The CDR3 here is CASSMGTPGEQYF. DNA for the CDR3: TGTGCCAGTAGTATGGGGACCCCCGGGGAGCAGTACTTC.

In the case of this clonotype: One end of the junction is discordant with germline, which a read error may explain. CDR3 amino acids: CASSSPTVNEQYF. The CDR3 bases are TGTGCCAGCAGCTCCCCCACAGTGAACGAGCAGTACTTC. This chain joins TRBV5-3 and TRBJ2-7; D remains unclear. TRBV5-3 is given ORF status, its function remaining uncertain. The CDR3 runs to 13 residues.

As concerns this clonotype: Just one base apart from a much larger clone, this may be a read error. The chain carries TRBV20-1 and TRBJ2-7; 8 positions agree with TRBD1. Germline CDR1 is DFQATT and CDR2 is SNEGSKA (reference sequence). Trimming took 7 bases from V and 2 from J; bases not matched to a gene: 10. This CDR3 has 14 residues. The CDR3 sequence is CSVPLRDRPYEQYF. CDR3 DNA: TGCAGTGTACCCCTCCGGGACAGGCCCTACGAGCAGTACTTC.

J is TRBJ2-7 and V is TRBV7-2; TRBD2 matches at 12 bases. Trimming cost V 4 bases and J 1 base; bases outside gene matches: 8. The CDR3 totals 17 residues. Germline CDR1 SGHTA, CDR2 FQGNSA. The CDR3 sequence is CASSSNPGLAGSYEQYF. In DNA form, the CDR3 reads TGTGCCAGCAGCTCAAATCCGGGACTAGCGGGTTCCTACGAGCAGTACTTC.

This clonotype was seen a few times. The chain carries TRBV24-1 and TRBJ2-7; TRBD1 might be the D (5 bases). CDR1 and CDR2 (germline): KGHDR, SFDVKD. V was trimmed by 4 bases and J by 5 bases, leaving 17 bases between them. The CDR3 is 15 residues long. CDR3 region: CATSDTAGSRHEQYF. The CDR3 coding sequence is TGTGCCACCAGTGACACGGCAGGGTCCCGTCACGAGCAGTACTTC.

In the case of this clonotype: This may come from a read error, since a much larger clone is one base off. The genes are TRBV29-1 and TRBJ2-2; D is unresolved. V shed 7 bases and J shed 3 bases, with 12 bases lying between them. From germline, CDR1 is SQVTM and CDR2 ANQGSEA. The CDR3 length is 13 residues. CDR3 protein: CSGAGAYTGELFF. CDR3 DNA sequence: TGCAGCGGAGCCGGCGCCTACACCGGGGAGCTGTTTTTT.

Notes on this clonotype: Possible read error: a much larger clone is one base away. The chain recombines TRBV7-8 with TRBJ2-1, with D possibly matching TRBD1 (6 bases). Trimming removed 1 base at V and 5 bases at J, with 12 bases between. CDR1 is SGHVS, CDR2 FQNEAQ, per germline. This CDR3 is 15 amino acids long. CDR3 in DNA: TGTGCCAGCAGCTTAGGGCAGGGGCTTAACAATGAGCAGTTCTTC. Encoded protein: CASSLGQGLNNEQFF.

The chain is built from TRBV3-1 and TRBJ2-7, with D perhaps assigned TRBD1 or TRBD2 (5 bases each). This CDR3 is 14 amino acids long. V dropped 3 bases and J dropped 4 bases, with 13 bases sitting between them. CDR1 LGHDT and CDR2 YNNKEL come from the germline V gene (reference sequence). DNA for the CDR3: TGTGCCAGCAGCCACCGGGACCGTCGGTACGAGCAGTACTTC. This encodes CASSHRDRRYEQYF.

The V gene is TRBV29-1, the J gene TRBJ2-4, with 16 bases fitting TRBD2. CDR3 length: 19 residues. With 4 bases clipped from V and 2 bases from J, the junction kept 11 bases outside the gene matches. Germline loops: CDR1 SQVTM, CDR2 ANQGSEA. The DNA for the CDR3 is TGCAGCGTTGCTGAAAAGGGACTAGCGGGGGGGCCAACCAAAAACATTCAGTACTTC. It specifies CSVAEKGLAGGPTKNIQYF.

This clonotype was detected ten times or more. This rearrangement joins TRBV12-3 or TRBV12-4 to TRBJ2-7; D not resolved. This CDR3 has 13 residues. The V and J ends lost 4 bases and 9 bases respectively, with 16 bases between them. The CDR3, as DNA: TGTGCCAGCAGTTCCCCCGGCCCTACCGGGCAGTACTTC. Protein product: CASSSPGPTGQYF.

This clonotype was observed many times. The rearrangement uses TRBV14 and TRBJ2-7; 10 bases are a match to TRBD2. V trimming: 1 base; J trimming: 4 bases; junction bases outside the gene matches: 1. Germline CDR1 reads SGHDN; CDR2 reads FVKESK. The CDR3 runs 14 residues. The CDR3 protein is CASSQALAGYEQYF. CDR3 sequence (DNA): TGTGCCAGCAGCCAAGCACTAGCGGGGTACGAGCAGTACTTC.

A note on this clonotype: Given a much more abundant clone one base away, this may be a read error. The chain is built from TRBV30 and TRBJ2-7; D possibly matches TRBD1 or TRBD2 (7 bases each). The ends were cut back, 4 bases at V and 4 bases at J, with 17 bases in the middle. The CDR3 has 14 amino acids. CDR1 is GTSNPN and CDR2 is SVGIG in the germline V gene (reference sequence). The CDR3 loop reads CAWTRTGEGYEQYF. The CDR3 DNA follows: TGTGCCTGGACCCGAACAGGGGAGGGATACGAGCAGTACTTC. Combining the CDR3 with reference TRBV30 and TRBJ2-7 gives the whole variable domain SQTIHQWPATLVQPVGSPLSLECTVEGTSNPNLYWYRQAAGRGLQLLFYSVGIGQISSEVPQNLSASRPQDRQFILSSKKLLLSDSGFYLCAWTRTGEGYEQYFGPGTRLTVT.

This clonotype was detected ten times or more. The chain joins TRBV29-1 to TRBJ2-7, with D possibly being TRBD1 (6 bases). Germline V gene sequence: CDR1 SQVTM, CDR2 ANQGSEA. CDR3 size: 13 residues. Deletions cut 7 bases from V and 0 bases from J, with 13 bases between. CDR3 sequence reads: CSGQDSSSYEQYF. CDR3 nucleotides: TGCAGCGGCCAGGACAGCAGCTCCTACGAGCAGTACTTC.

The rearrangement uses TRBV28 and TRBJ2-5; D is uncertain. The germline V gene has CDR1 MDHEN and CDR2 SYDVKM. The germline V and J ends were trimmed by 6 bases and 4 bases, with 18 bases remaining between them. The CDR3 has 15 residues. CDR3 nucleotides: TGTGCCAGCAGCGGGCCGGGTCTAACTCGAGAGACCCAGTACTTC. It encodes CASSGPGLTRETQYF.

The chain joins TRBV28 to TRBJ1-5, with D possibly matching TRBD1 (5 bases). V gave up 4 bases and J gave up 1 base, with 11 bases separating them. The CDR3 has 15 amino acids. Germline V lookup: CDR1 MDHEN, CDR2 SYDVKM. The CDR3 coding sequence is TGTGCCAGCAGTTGGAGCGGGGCCAGCAATCAGCCCCAGCATTTT. It translates to CASSWSGASNQPQHF. Combining the CDR3 with reference TRBV28 and TRBJ1-5 gives the whole variable domain DVKVTQSSRYLVKRTGEKVFLECVQDMDHENMFWYRQDPGLGLRLIYFSYDVKMKEKGDIPEGYSVSREKKERFSLILESASTNQTSMYLCASSWSGASNQPQHFGDGTRLSIL.

At least ten counts were recorded for this clonotype. The rearrangement uses TRBV7-8 and TRBJ2-1; D call uncertain. CDR3 length: 14 amino acids. V lost 0 bases to trimming and J lost 5 bases, with 8 bases between them. Germline loops: CDR1 SGHVS, CDR2 FQNEAQ. The CDR3 is CASSLATAHNEQFF. The CDR3 region has the DNA TGTGCCAGCAGCTTAGCGACGGCACACAATGAGCAGTTCTTC.

This clonotype was counted many times. This rearrangement joins TRBV12-3 or TRBV12-4 to TRBJ2-2; D is possibly TRBD2 (6 bases). The CDR3 is 15 residues long. Between the trimmed V and J ends, which lost 6 bases and 3 bases, there was a span of 14 bases. For the CDR3, the DNA is TGTGCCAGCAGCTCCCTGGGCGGGGACACCGGGGAGCTGTTTTTT. Protein sequence: CASSSLGGDTGELFF.

This clonotype was counted ten times or more. The genes are TRBV7-2 and TRBJ1-1, with 9 bases aligning to TRBD1. The ends lost 5 bases at V and 3 bases at J; junction bases unmatched: 4. Germline-derived CDR1 and CDR2 are SGHTA and FQGNSA. The CDR3 has 14 residues. The DNA of the CDR3 is TGTGCCAGCAGCCCGGGACAGGGCGACACTGAAGCTTTCTTT. Its protein is CASSPGQGDTEAFF.

CDR3 region: CASSGRETRRGNEQFF. In DNA form, the CDR3 reads TGTGCCAGCAGCGGCAGGGAGACTAGGAGGGGCAATGAGCAGTTCTTC. V is TRBV5-4 and J is TRBJ2-1; D possibly corresponds to TRBD2 (6 bases). V was trimmed by 4 bases and J by 6 bases, leaving 20 bases between them. The CDR3 loop spans 16 amino acids. Germline assignment: CDR1 SGHNT and CDR2 YYREEE (reference sequence).

The genes are TRBV4-3 and TRBJ1-4; D is unclear. This CDR3 is 17 amino acids long. Trimming pared 0 bases from V and 0 bases from J, leaving 11 bases between. Germline V gene lookup returns CDR1 LGHNA and CDR2 YSLEER. Here the CDR3 reads CASSQDASGATNEKLFF. The CDR3 nucleotides read TGCGCCAGCAGCCAAGACGCCAGTGGGGCAACTAATGAAAAACTGTTTTTT.